This passage covers 32 T cell receptor beta chains from one sample sequenced in a study of blood T cell repertoires in COVID-19. The method was immunoSEQ multiplex PCR; TCRdb's version includes in-frame clones alone and lacks a portion of them. Among nearly 250,000 clones listed, about 89% were seen once. The sequencing sample was made of peripheral blood. These receptors were obtained from a woman in her sixties or seventies who had recovered from COVID-19.

The chain combines TRBV27 with TRBJ1-2; tentative D call: TRBD1 (6 bases). The CDR3 covers 11 residues. V dropped 11 bases and J dropped 3 bases, with 10 bases sitting between them. Germline V gene data show CDR1 as MNHEY and CDR2 as SMNVEV (reference sequence). The CDR3 protein is CAAGADYGYTF. Here the CDR3 DNA reads TGTGCCGCAGGGGCGGACTATGGCTACACCTTC.

This clone was seen a handful of times. Additional DNA sequences in this sample encode the identical CDR3. This rearrangement joins TRBV5-8 to TRBJ2-5, with 7 bases that match TRBD1. The CDR3 contains 14 residues. V lost 0 bases, J lost 2 bases, and 1 base stayed unmatched. Germline CDR1 SGHTS, CDR2 YDEGEE. CDR3 coding DNA: TGTGCCAGCAGCTTGGACAGGGGACAAGAGACCCAGTACTTC. It translates to CASSLDRGQETQYF.

Only a few counts were recorded for this clone. The genes are TRBV2 and TRBJ1-2; tentatively, D is TRBD1 (5 bases). V lost 6 bases and J 7 bases, leaving 12 bases between the germline ends. Germline CDR1 and CDR2: SNHLY and FYNNEI. The CDR3 has 12 residues. CDR3 protein: CASRDDSPGYTF. CDR3 nucleotides: TGTGCCAGCAGAGACGACAGCCCTGGCTACACCTTC.

The gene calls are TRBV6-5 and TRBJ2-5; 10 bases map to TRBD2. The J segment lost 5 bases and the V segment lost 2 bases, leaving 5 bases of the junction unmatched. This CDR3 has 15 residues. Germline CDR1 MNHEY, CDR2 SVGAGI. The CDR3 DNA reads TGTGCCAGCAGTTACGATAGCGGGGGGTTTGAGACCCAGTACTTC. Amino acid sequence: CASSYDSGGFETQYF.

CDR3 nucleotides: TGTGCCAGCAGTTACGGGGCAGGGGCTCAGTTCTTC. The encoded protein is CASSYGAGAQFF. The rearrangement joins TRBV6-6 to TRBJ2-1, with D possibly being TRBD1 (6 bases). The CDR3 is 12 amino acids. The ends were cut back, 2 bases at V and 13 bases at J, with 12 bases in the middle. Looked up from germline, CDR1 is MNHNY and CDR2 is SVGAGI (reference sequence).

The chain combines TRBV9 with TRBJ1-2; possibly TRBD1 for D (5 bases). The V and J ends lost 4 bases and 5 bases respectively, with 12 bases between them. This CDR3 region has 13 residues. Germline CDR1 SGDLS, CDR2 YYNGEE. CDR3 nucleotide sequence: TGTGCCAGCAGCCCCCAACAGGAGTATGGCTACACCTTC. It is translated as CASSPQQEYGYTF.

The rearrangement joins TRBV28 to TRBJ2-5, with 10 bases fitting TRBD2. J lost 7 bases, V lost 4 bases, and 6 bases had no gene match. Germline CDR1 MDHEN, CDR2 SYDVKM. The CDR3 has 14 amino acids. Written as DNA, the CDR3 is TGTGCCAGCAGTTCCGGGACTAGCGTCAGGACCCAGTACTTC. This translates into CASSSGTSVRTQYF. Variable domain in full (rest from reference TRBV28 and TRBJ2-5): DVKVTQSSRYLVKRTGEKVFLECVQDMDHENMFWYRQDPGLGLRLIYFSYDVKMKEKGDIPEGYSVSREKKERFSLILESASTNQTSMYLCASSSGTSVRTQYFGPGTRLLVL.

The rearrangement joins TRBV27 to TRBJ1-1; D perhaps matches TRBD1 (6 bases). V was clipped by 5 bases and J by 3 bases, with 13 bases between them. The V gene's germline CDR1 is MNHEY and CDR2 SMNVEV (reference sequence). CDR3 length: 14 residues. DNA for the CDR3: TGTGCCAGCAGTAAACGGACAGCGGACACTGAAGCTTTCTTT. Its translation: CASSKRTADTEAFF.

The V and J genes are TRBV28 and TRBJ2-3, with TRBD2 as a possible D gene (7 bases). Germline CDR1 reads MDHEN; CDR2 reads SYDVKM. Trimming removed 4 bases from V and 4 bases from J, with 9 bases in between. The CDR3 totals 13 residues. The CDR3 loop is CASSSGGPDTQYF. For the CDR3, the DNA is TGTGCCAGCAGTTCCGGGGGGCCAGATACGCAGTATTTT.

This chain uses TRBV4-1 with TRBJ1-4; tentative D call: TRBD1 (6 bases). CDR1 is MGHRA, CDR2 YSYEKL, per germline. V lost 3 bases and J 8 bases, leaving 16 bases between the germline ends. This CDR3 is built from 15 residues. CDR3 residues: CASSQDAADREKLFF. The CDR3 coding sequence is TGCGCCAGCAGCCAGGACGCGGCCGACAGGGAAAAACTGTTTTTT.

The chain carries TRBV2 and TRBJ2-6; 8 positions match TRBD1. The length of the CDR3 is 16 residues. The J segment lost 3 bases and the V segment lost 11 bases, leaving 12 bases of the junction unmatched. Germline-derived CDR1 and CDR2 are SNHLY and FYNNEI. This chain's CDR3 is CAAQGNRGYGANVLTF. CDR3 bases: TGTGCCGCTCAGGGGAACAGGGGGTATGGGGCCAACGTCCTGACTTTC.

The chain employs TRBV18 and TRBJ2-7; 11 nucleotides line up with TRBD1. Germline assignment: CDR1 KGHSH and CDR2 LQKENI. V lost 6 bases to trimming and J lost 6 bases; unmatched junction nucleotides: 13. CDR3 length equals 16 residues. The CDR3 coding sequence is TGTGCCAGCTCGCGACTAACGGGGACAGGGGGGCGCGAGCAGTACTTC. Translation gives CASSRLTGTGGREQYF.

The chain combines TRBV18 with TRBJ1-2, with a possible D match to TRBD1 (5 bases). Germline V gives CDR1 KGHSH, CDR2 LQKENI. V lost 3 bases, J lost 10 bases, and 21 bases lay in between. The CDR3 length is 15 residues. The CDR3 sequence: CASSPGLGTARDYTF. In nucleotides, the CDR3 is TGTGCCAGCTCACCCGGTTTGGGGACGGCGCGGGACTACACCTTC.

The V gene is TRBV9, the J gene TRBJ2-5, with 12 bases fitting TRBD2. Germline CDR1 reads SGDLS; CDR2 reads YYNGEE. V dropped 4 bases and J dropped 2; count of bases not matched to a gene: 6. The CDR3 is made up of 16 amino acids. CDR3 bases: TGTGCCAGCAGCTCATGGACTAGCGGGGATCAAGAGACCCAGTACTTC. Translating gives CASSSWTSGDQETQYF.

This clone was detected only once. The same CDR3 can be traced to other DNA sequences in this sample. This rearrangement joins TRBV20-1 to TRBJ2-3, with D perhaps matching TRBD2 (5 bases). This CDR3 has 11 amino acids. The V and J ends lost 5 bases and 4 bases respectively, with 7 bases between them. Germline assignment: CDR1 DFQATT and CDR2 SNEGSKA (reference sequence). CDR3 loop: CSARGSDTQYF. As DNA, the CDR3 is TGCAGTGCTCGGGGTTCAGATACGCAGTATTTT.

This chain connects TRBV6-5 to TRBJ2-1, with TRBD2 identical over 7 bases. J lost 12 bases, V lost 6 bases, and 11 bases had no gene match. The V gene's germline CDR1 is MNHEY and CDR2 SVGAGI. The CDR3 length is 13 residues. This chain's CDR3 is CASRLAGTNMQFF. As DNA, the CDR3 is TGTGCCAGCAGACTCGCCGGGACTAACATGCAGTTCTTC.

The chain combines TRBV6-5 with TRBJ1-6; D remains ambiguous. Germline CDR1 reads MNHEY; CDR2 reads SVGAGI. The CDR3 contains 15 residues. The germline V and J ends were trimmed by 2 bases and 7 bases, with 12 bases remaining between them. CDR3 residues: CASSYGTIRNSPLHF. The CDR3 coding sequence is TGTGCCAGCAGTTACGGCACGATCCGAAATTCACCCCTCCACTTT.

The rearrangement uses TRBV5-1 and TRBJ2-3; maybe TRBD2 (7 bases). Trimming took off 4 bases at V and 2 bases at J, with 20 bases between the two ends. The CDR3 sequence is 17 residues long. Germline V gives CDR1 SGHRS, CDR2 YFSETQ. The CDR3 loop reads CASSHRFRGGVTDTQYF. CDR3 in DNA: TGCGCCAGCAGCCACCGGTTTAGGGGGGGCGTCACAGATACGCAGTATTTT.

This chain connects TRBV5-4 to TRBJ2-3; TRBD1 matches at 7 bases. This CDR3 has 15 amino acids. The V and J ends lost 0 bases and 4 bases, in that order; junction bases with no gene match: 5. Germline values: CDR1 SGHNT, CDR2 YYREEE (reference sequence). CDR3 region: CASSLVAQGSDTQYF. DNA for the CDR3: TGTGCCAGCAGCTTGGTTGCACAGGGGTCAGATACGCAGTATTTT.

The chain joins TRBV9 to TRBJ1-3; 9 bases agree with TRBD1. Germline CDR1 reads SGDLS; CDR2 reads YYNGEE. CDR3 length: 15 amino acids. J gave up 2 bases and V 4 bases, and 4 bases lay outside the gene matches. In nucleotides, the CDR3 is TGTGCCAGCAGCTCGACAGGGGGTGCTGGAAACACCATATATTTT. Amino acids: CASSSTGGAGNTIYF.

The CDR3 region is CASTPRGQGTSNQPQHF. CDR3 coding DNA: TGTGCCAGCACCCCCCGGGGACAGGGGACTAGCAATCAGCCCCAGCATTTT. The chain couples TRBV2 to TRBJ1-5; 10 bases are shared with TRBD1. The length of the CDR3 is 17 residues. Per germline, CDR1 SNHLY and CDR2 FYNNEI. J lost 0 bases, V lost 7 bases, and 9 bases had no gene match.

V is TRBV6-2 or TRBV6-3 and J is TRBJ2-3, with 12 positions matching TRBD2. The J segment lost 8 bases and the V segment lost 6 bases, leaving 9 bases of the junction unmatched. This CDR3 contains 15 residues. Germline CDR1 reads MNHEY; CDR2 reads SVGEGT. This CDR3 reads CASSSGLAGSGTQYF. CDR3 DNA sequence: TGTGCCAGCAGCTCGGGACTAGCGGGTTCGGGTACGCAGTATTTT.

The chain is built from TRBV7-6 and TRBJ1-6; TRBD1 matches at 8 bases. The CDR3 spans 17 residues. Germline V gene sequence: CDR1 SGHVS, CDR2 FNYEAQ. V lost 5 bases and J lost 5; bases outside the gene matches: 11. The CDR3 DNA reads as TGTGCCAGCAGCGAACTACCGGGACAGGCAGATAATTCACCCCTCCACTTT. It specifies CASSELPGQADNSPLHF.

The V and J genes are TRBV10-3 and TRBJ1-5; 8 bases fit TRBD1. CDR1 ENHRY and CDR2 SYGVKD come from the germline V gene. The CDR3 spans 14 residues. Trimming removed 5 bases from V and 2 bases from J; junction bases left unmatched: 2. The CDR3 DNA reads as TGTGCCATCAGTCCGGGACAGGGCAATCAGCCCCAGCATTTT. It codes for CAISPGQGNQPQHF.

The chain links TRBV2 to TRBJ2-3; 7 bases match TRBD2. The CDR3 spans 12 residues. Germline CDR1 and CDR2: SNHLY and FYNNEI. V was pared by 5 bases and J by 9 bases, with 5 bases of the junction left unmatched. CDR3 nucleotide sequence: TGTGCCAGCAGTTCGACTAGCCACACGCAGTATTTT. It yields the protein CASSSTSHTQYF.

This clone was counted once. The V call is TRBV19, the J call TRBJ1-2, with D uncertain. The CDR3 has 21 residues. CDR1 is LNHDA, CDR2 SQIVND, per germline (reference sequence). V was pared by 2 bases and J by 1 base, with 29 bases between. The CDR3 nucleotides are TGTGCCAGTAGTATATTCGTTTATTCTGGAGGTTTTACGAATGATAACTATGGCTACACCTTC. Translation gives CASSIFVYSGGFTNDNYGYTF. The complete variable domain, with remaining parts taken from reference TRBV19 and TRBJ1-2, reads DGGITQSPKYLFRKEGQNVTLSCEQNLNHDAMYWYRQDPGQGLRLIYYSQIVNDFQKGDIAEGYSVSREKKESFPLTVTSAQKNPTAFYLCASSIFVYSGGFTNDNYGYTFGSGTRLTVV.

V and J are TRBV14 and TRBJ2-1, with TRBD2 matching over 11 bases. The CDR3 extends over 19 amino acids. After removal of 1 base from V and 0 bases from J, the junction contained 8 bases not matched to a gene. Germline V gene lookup returns CDR1 SGHDN and CDR2 FVKESK. CDR3 region: CASSQGTSGGPSSYNEQFF. In nucleotides, the CDR3 is TGTGCCAGCAGCCAAGGTACTAGCGGGGGCCCGAGCTCCTACAATGAGCAGTTCTTC.

The J gene is TRBJ2-3, the V gene TRBV9; 12 bases are shared with TRBD2. CDR1 SGDLS and CDR2 YYNGEE come from the germline V gene. Unmatched junction bases numbered 7, after V lost 1 base and J lost 1 base. The CDR3 runs 18 residues. CDR3 amino acids: CASSVLAGGHFRTDTQYF. The CDR3 bases are TGTGCCAGCAGCGTACTAGCGGGGGGGCACTTCCGCACAGATACGCAGTATTTT. The complete variable domain, with remaining parts taken from reference TRBV9 and TRBJ2-3, reads DSGVTQTPKHLITATGQRVTLRCSPRSGDLSVYWYQQSLDQGLQFLIQYYNGEERAKGNILERFSAQQFPDLHSELNLSSLELGDSALYFCASSVLAGGHFRTDTQYFGPGTRLTVL.

The chain is built from TRBV5-1 and TRBJ2-3, with 13 bases identical to TRBD2. Germline V lookup: CDR1 SGHRS, CDR2 YFSETQ. CDR3 size: 16 residues. J was trimmed by 4 bases and V by 4 bases; bases with no gene match: 6. CDR3 protein: CASSTGLAGDSDTQYF. The CDR3 DNA reads as TGCGCCAGCAGCACCGGACTAGCGGGGGATTCAGATACGCAGTATTTT.

This chain links TRBV9 with TRBJ1-2; D is undetermined. Germline V lookup: CDR1 SGDLS, CDR2 YYNGEE. CDR3 length: 18 residues. The V gene lost 0 bases and the J gene lost 0 bases, with 18 bases spanning the gap. DNA of the CDR3: TGTGCCAGCAGCGTAGATATAGGCGCGGGAGGGCCTAACTATGGCTACACCTTC. This translates into CASSVDIGAGGPNYGYTF.

J is TRBJ2-5 and V is TRBV19, with 9 bases lining up with TRBD1. Germline CDR1 reads LNHDA; CDR2 reads SQIVND (reference sequence). This CDR3 spans 15 amino acids. Germline trimming cut 5 bases from V and 5 bases from J; bases unmatched to any gene: 9. The CDR3 coding sequence is TGTGCCAGTAGTCCTACAGGGGGCTCGGGCGAGACCCAGTACTTC. Amino acid sequence: CASSPTGGSGETQYF. The variable domain in full, with the rest retrieved from reference TRBV19 and TRBJ2-5, is DGGITQSPKYLFRKEGQNVTLSCEQNLNHDAMYWYRQDPGQGLRLIYYSQIVNDFQKGDIAEGYSVSREKKESFPLTVTSAQKNPTAFYLCASSPTGGSGETQYFGPGTRLLVL.

Only one count was recorded for this clone. This sequence joins TRBV5-1 and TRBJ1-6; 8 bases match TRBD1. The CDR3 loop spans 15 amino acids. Germline V gene sequence: CDR1 SGHRS, CDR2 YFSETQ. J gave up 9 bases and V 7 bases, and 12 bases lay outside the gene matches. The CDR3: CASFPGTGPGSPLHF. CDR3 coding DNA: TGCGCCAGCTTCCCGGGGACAGGTCCGGGTTCACCCCTCCACTTT.